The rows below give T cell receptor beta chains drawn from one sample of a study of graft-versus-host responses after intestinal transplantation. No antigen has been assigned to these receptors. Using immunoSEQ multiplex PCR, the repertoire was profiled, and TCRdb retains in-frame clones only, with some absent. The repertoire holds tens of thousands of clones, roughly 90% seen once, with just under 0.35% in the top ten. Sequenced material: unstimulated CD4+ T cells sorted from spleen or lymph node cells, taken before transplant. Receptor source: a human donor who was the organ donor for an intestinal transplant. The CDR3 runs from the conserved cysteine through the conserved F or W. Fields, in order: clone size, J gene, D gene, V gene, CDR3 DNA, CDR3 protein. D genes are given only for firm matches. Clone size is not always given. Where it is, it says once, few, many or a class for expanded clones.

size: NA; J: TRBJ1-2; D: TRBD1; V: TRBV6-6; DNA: TGTGCCAGCAGTCACCCCGGGACAGGGTTGATTTATGGCTACACCTTC; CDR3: CASSHPGTGLIYGYTF
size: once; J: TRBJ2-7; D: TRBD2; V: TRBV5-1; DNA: TGCGCCAGCAGCTTCTACGGGACTACCACCTACGAGCAGTACTTC; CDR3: CASSFYGTTTYEQYF
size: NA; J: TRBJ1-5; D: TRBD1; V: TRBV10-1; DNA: TGCGCCAGCAGTGAGATCAGGGGGCATTATAGCAATCAGCCCCAGCATTTT; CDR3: CASSEIRGHYSNQPQHF
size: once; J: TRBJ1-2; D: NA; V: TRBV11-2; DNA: TGTGCCAGCAGCTTATCCGCGGGGAATGGCTACACCTTC; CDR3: CASSLSAGNGYTF
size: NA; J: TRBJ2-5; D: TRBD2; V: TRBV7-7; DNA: TGTGCCAGCAGCTTAGCGACAGCGGGGGGCCCCATGGAGACCCAGTACTTC; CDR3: CASSLATAGGPMETQYF
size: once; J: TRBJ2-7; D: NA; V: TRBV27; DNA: TGTGCCAGCATGAGTGGGCGTTCCTACGAGCAGTACTTC; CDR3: CASMSGRSYEQYF
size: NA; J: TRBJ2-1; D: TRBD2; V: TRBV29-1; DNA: TGCAGCGTCGGTGAGGGAGCGGGGGAATCCTACAATGAGCAGTTCTTC; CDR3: CSVGEGAGESYNEQFF
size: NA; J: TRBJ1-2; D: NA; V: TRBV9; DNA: TGTGCCAGCAGCGTATACAGTTATGGCTACACCTTC; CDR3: CASSVYSYGYTF
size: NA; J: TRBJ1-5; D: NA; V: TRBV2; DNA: TGTGCCAGCAGCGATTCGAGCTATCAGCCCCAGCATTTT; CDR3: CASSDSSYQPQHF
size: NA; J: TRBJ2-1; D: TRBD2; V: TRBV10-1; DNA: TGCGCCAGCAGTGAGTCGGGCGGGAGTAGGAATGAGCAGTTCTTC; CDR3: CASSESGGSRNEQFF
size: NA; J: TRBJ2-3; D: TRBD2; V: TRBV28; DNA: TGTGCCAGCAGGGGGACTAGCGGGGGGACAGATACGCAGTATTTT; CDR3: CASRGTSGGTDTQYF
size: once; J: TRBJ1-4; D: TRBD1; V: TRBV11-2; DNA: TGTGCCAGCACCCGGGGGGCAGGGGGCCCCGAAAAACTGTTTTTT; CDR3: CASTRGAGGPEKLFF
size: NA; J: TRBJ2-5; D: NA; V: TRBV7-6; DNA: TGTGCCAGCAGCTTAGGATTTTTAGCAAACCAAGAGACCCAGTACTTC; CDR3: CASSLGFLANQETQYF
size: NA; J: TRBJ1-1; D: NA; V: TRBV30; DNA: TGTGCCTGGAGTGGCCGTTTGGCCTCAACTAGATTTAACACTGAAGCTTTCTTT; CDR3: CAWSGRLASTRFNTEAFF
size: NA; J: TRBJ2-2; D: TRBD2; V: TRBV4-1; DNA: TGCGCCAGCAGCCAATGGACTAGCGGGAGTAGCACCGGGGAGCTGTTTTTT; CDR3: CASSQWTSGSSTGELFF
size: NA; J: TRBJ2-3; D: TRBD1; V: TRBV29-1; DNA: TGCAGCGTTGCAGGGGGCGCAGATACGCAGTATTTT; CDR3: CSVAGGADTQYF
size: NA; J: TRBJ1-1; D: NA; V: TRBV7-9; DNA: TGTGCCAGCAGCTTAGGACATAAGAACACTGAAGCTTTCTTT; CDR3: CASSLGHKNTEAFF